This T cell receptor beta chain was captured by sequencing in a study of blood T cells in healthy people across ages. This clonotype was found a few times. V was cut by 3 bases and J by 4 bases, with 17 bases left in between. This CDR3 is built from 15 residues. Germline lookup yields CDR1 SGDLS and CDR2 YYNGEE. For the second PCR, which ran for about 7 to 11 cycles, a sample-barcoded 5' primer and a J-beta primer mix were used. TCRdb reanalysed the 5' RACE reads using MiXCR and keeps one entry per CDR3 protein. The data contain more than 750,000 distinct CDR3 sequences, 29% of them singletons. The data were also submitted as part of a second study, on T cells of mothers and their children. From that second work: Persisting microchimeric T cell clones went undetected.

This TCR derives from a woman aged 40 to 50 in good health. The rearrangement uses TRBV9 and TRBJ2-7; D is undetermined. The source material was blood. CDR3 residues: CASSAYVTTVYEQYF. Here the CDR3 DNA reads TGTGCCAGCAGCGCCTACGTGACAACAGTTTACGAGCAGTACTTC.